This T cell receptor (beta chain) was identified in a study of T-cell memory formation after mild COVID-19 (dated by TCRdb to the early 2020s). With respect to the entire study: TCR sequence clusters from the two donors were found to be largely donor specific. The cohort comprised two young, previously healthy adult volunteers, one female and one male. T-cell clones expanding and contracting after mild COVID-19 in two donors were tracked by longitudinal TCRalpha and TCRbeta repertoire sequencing.

Regarding this clonotype: Its antigen target is currently unknown. No base-level quality is on record; no much larger clone is a single base apart.

CDR1 and CDR2 were assigned from the germline V gene as SGHRS and YFSETQ. V is reduced by 0 bases and J by 2 bases, leaving a spacing of 12 bases between them. The CDR3 holds 15 amino acids from the cysteine to the phenylalanine. Only the CDR3 DNA is retained, 45 bases long and in frame from the first base. Study-level results and caveats: The detection of some responding clones in pre-infection memory suggests that pre-existing cross-reactive memory T cells joined the SARS-CoV-2 response. The study covered only a couple of mild cases, and larger cohorts including severe cases with pre-infection samples were considered necessary. The second-wave clones that peaked on day 37 were not confirmed to be SARS-CoV-2 specific. From day 15 to 85, contracting clones showed balanced CD4/CD8 phenotypes, whereas a second wave of clones that expanded from day 15 to 37 leaned towards CD4+. Contracting CD4+ clones were found mainly in CM and EM memory subsets, while CD8+ clones were enriched in EMRA.

The listed sequencing device is Illumina NovaSeq 6000. Using 5'RACE with constant-segment primers, TCRalpha and TCRbeta cDNA libraries were constructed, with sample barcodes and unique molecular identifiers added in the process. RNA was extracted from every sample with Trizol reagent. The libraries were amplified in two PCR steps, and the second step added a second sample barcode and Illumina TruSeq adapters. Sequencing of libraries was performed on an Illumina NovaSeq with 2 x 150 bp paired-end reads. In the source study's methods: Reads were demultiplexed and collapsed into UMI-guided consensus sequences with migec v1.2.7. With mixcr v2.1.11, UMI consensuses were aligned to TRA and TRB V and J templates and assembled into clonotypes. Clonotypes were classified as expanded or contracted when called significant by both edgeR and NoisET, with noise models trained on biological replicates. edgeR calls used a false discovery rate-adjusted p below 0.01 and a log2 fold-change threshold of 1. As an exploratory analysis of dynamics, max-normalized trajectories of the 1000 most abundant clonotypes were examined with PCA combined with hierarchical clustering. The CD4 or CD8 phenotype of responding clones was assigned using the separately sequenced CD4+ and CD8+ repertoires. TCRdb itself trimmed the public reads at Q25 with fastp, ran MiXCR and retained productive beta chains. Each record represents a unique CDR3 protein, reported with the most common genes and DNA among its rows. The V and J calls were determined by TCRdb, not by the authors. This sample gives fewer than 550,000 distinct CDR3 sequences in total; 15% to 20% of them show up just once. Approximately 8.1% of the sample is in the top ten clones.

Ficoll-Paque density gradient centrifugation was used to isolate PBMCs. Sequencing was done on a sample of PBMCs or a T cell subset sorted from them (not recorded which). The rearrangement combines TRBV5-1 with TRBJ2-7; the best D guess is TRBD1, with 6 bases matching. The source of this sequence is an adult woman who had mild COVID-19 (a few samples of this study predate the infection). The sample titles of this study are shuffled in the database, so cell type and time point are left out; the donor was told from shared clones. The DNA is as follows: TGCGCCAGCAGCTTGGAGGGACACAGTACCTACGAGCAGTACTTC. The translation is CASSLEGHSTYEQYF.